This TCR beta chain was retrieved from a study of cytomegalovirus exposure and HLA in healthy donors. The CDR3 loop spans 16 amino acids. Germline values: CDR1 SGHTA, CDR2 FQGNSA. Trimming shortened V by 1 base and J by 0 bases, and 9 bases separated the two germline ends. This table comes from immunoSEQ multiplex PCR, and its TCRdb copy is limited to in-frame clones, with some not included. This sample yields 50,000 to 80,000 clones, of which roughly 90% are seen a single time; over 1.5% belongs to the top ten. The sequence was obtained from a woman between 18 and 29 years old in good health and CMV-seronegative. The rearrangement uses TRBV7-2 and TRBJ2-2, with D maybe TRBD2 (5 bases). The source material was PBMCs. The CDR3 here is CASSLVHSANTGELFF. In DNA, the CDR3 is TGTGCCAGCAGCTTAGTTCATAGCGCGAACACCGGGGAGCTGTTTTTT.